The 22 T cell receptor beta chains reported below all come from one sample, sequenced in a study of beta chain features in type 1 diabetes. Their recognized antigens are unknown. TCRB transcripts that were expressed got sequenced, as all of the isolated RNA had been reverse transcribed. Clones were read by immunoSEQ multiplex PCR, and TCRdb kept only the in-frame ones, dropping some. The data show over 650,000 clones, more than 13% seen once. Whole-study results and caveats: In all four CD4+ subsets, TCRB CDR3 length was significantly, moderately reduced in type 1 diabetes.

Sequencing was carried out using naive CD4+ T cells from blood. These receptors were collected from a man younger than 35 with type 1 diabetes.

The sample holds a few counts of this clone. This sequence joins TRBV2 and TRBJ2-5; D call uncertain. The V gene's germline CDR1 is SNHLY and CDR2 FYNNEI. The CDR3 runs to 12 residues. Trimming took off 2 bases at V and 3 bases at J, with 4 bases between the two ends. For the CDR3, the DNA is TGTGCCAGCAGTGAATCCGAAGAGACCCAGTACTTC. Translating gives CASSESEETQYF.

On this clone itself: The identical CDR3 is also encoded by other nucleotide sequences in the sample. The chain's CDR3 is CSVERLAGGGDTQYF. The DNA of the CDR3 is TGCAGCGTTGAGCGACTAGCGGGAGGGGGAGATACGCAGTATTTT. The chain carries TRBV29-1 and TRBJ2-3; TRBD2 aligns across 14 bases. This CDR3 region has 15 residues. Germline loops: CDR1 SQVTM, CDR2 ANQGSEA. V was clipped by 3 bases and J by 5 bases; unmatched bases: 4.

Concerning this clone: Other DNA sequences in this sample translate to the same CDR3. The J gene is TRBJ1-2, the V gene TRBV25-1; 7 positions agree with TRBD1. CDR3 size: 16 residues. Germline assignment: CDR1 MGHDK and CDR2 SYGVNS. After removal of 1 base from V and 4 bases from J, the junction contained 9 bases not matched to a gene. The CDR3 sequence is CASSESRTGEVYGYTF. DNA for the CDR3: TGTGCCAGCAGTGAATCTCGGACAGGAGAAGTCTATGGCTACACCTTC.

This clone was seen only a few times. The V gene is TRBV29-1, the J gene TRBJ2-3; D may correspond to TRBD1 or TRBD2 (7 bases each). CDR1 is SQVTM and CDR2 is ANQGSEA in the germline V gene. The CDR3 has 12 residues. Trimming removed 6 bases from V and 10 bases from J, with 17 bases in between. The CDR3 DNA follows: TGCAGCGTCGTAGGGGGGGACAGTGCGCAGTATTTT. Its protein product is CSVVGGDSAQYF.

With respect to this clone: At one boundary the junction diverges from the germline segment, which might be a read error. V gene TRBV6-5 combines with J gene TRBJ2-3; no clear D gene. This CDR3 comprises 16 residues. Looked up from germline, CDR1 is MNHEY and CDR2 is SVGAGI. The CDR3: CASSYSAEVSADTRYF. The CDR3 DNA reads TGTGCCAGCAGTTACTCGGCAGAAGTTTCAGCAGATACGCGGTATTTT.

This sequence joins TRBV5-1 and TRBJ1-4; 8 bases fit TRBD1. J lost 2 bases, V lost 0 bases, and 3 bases had no gene match. Germline CDR1 reads SGHRS; CDR2 reads YFSETQ. This CDR3 contains 16 residues. CDR3 loop: CASSLGQGITNEKLFF. CDR3 nucleotides: TGCGCCAGCAGCTTGGGACAGGGGATTACTAATGAAAAACTGTTTTTT.

V gene TRBV30 combines with J gene TRBJ2-5; D call uncertain. The CDR3 runs to 11 residues. From germline, CDR1 is GTSNPN and CDR2 SVGIG (reference sequence). The ends were cut back, 4 bases at V and 4 bases at J, with 7 bases in the middle. CDR3 region: CAWTAGETQYF. CDR3 sequence (DNA): TGTGCCTGGACGGCTGGAGAGACCCAGTACTTC.

The chain couples TRBV7-3 to TRBJ2-7; 10 positions match TRBD1. This CDR3 has 15 residues. Trimming at V came to 5 bases and at J to 5 bases, leaving 9 bases not matched to a gene. Germline V gene sequence: CDR1 SGHTA, CDR2 FQGTGA. The chain's CDR3 is CASSLGPGQGNEQYF. The CDR3, as DNA: TGTGCCAGCAGCCTCGGCCCGGGACAGGGGAACGAGCAGTACTTC.

The chain couples TRBV9 to TRBJ1-2; D unresolved. V dropped 0 bases and J dropped 4 bases, with 13 bases sitting between them. Germline-derived CDR1 and CDR2 are SGDLS and YYNGEE. The CDR3 covers 15 residues. The CDR3 is CASSVGGSLSYGYTF. The DNA of the CDR3 is TGTGCCAGCAGCGTAGGCGGCAGTTTAAGCTATGGCTACACCTTC.

There are a few counts of this clone. The chain recombines TRBV5-6 with TRBJ1-4, with D possibly matching TRBD1 (5 bases). Germline loops: CDR1 SGHDT, CDR2 YYEEEE. The V end was cut by 4 bases, the J end by 0 bases, with 16 bases between. CDR3 length equals 17 residues. The CDR3 loop reads CASSRVPGRSTNEKLFF. CDR3 DNA: TGTGCCAGCAGCCGCGTCCCGGGACGTTCAACTAATGAAAAACTGTTTTTT.

The rearrangement links TRBV6-6 to TRBJ1-1; no firm D call. Germline lookup yields CDR1 MNHNY and CDR2 SVGAGI (reference sequence). The CDR3 runs to 11 residues. V lost 8 bases and J 1 base, leaving 5 bases between the germline ends. CDR3 sequence (DNA): TGTGCCAGCGCCCCGAACACTGAAGCTTTCTTT. Protein sequence: CASAPNTEAFF.

The chain employs TRBV10-3 and TRBJ2-1, with unresolved D. Germline CDR1 reads ENHRY; CDR2 reads SYGVKD. This CDR3 has 11 residues. The CDR3 sequence: CAIGRSNEQFF. In DNA, the CDR3 is TGTGCGATCGGCAGAAGCAATGAGCAGTTCTTC.

This clone was counted only a few times. The chain employs TRBV7-9 and TRBJ1-1, with TRBD1 matching over 10 bases. CDR1 and CDR2 from the germline V gene are SEHNR and FQNEAQ (reference sequence). The V segment lost 1 base and the J segment 4 bases; nucleotides outside the gene matches: 3. There are 15 residues in the CDR3. The DNA for the CDR3 is TGTGCCAGCAGCTTAGGACAGGGGGCGAGCACTGAAGCTTTCTTT. Translation gives CASSLGQGASTEAFF.

The gene calls are TRBV7-9 and TRBJ2-7; D is perhaps TRBD2 (6 bases). The CDR3 covers 14 residues. Germline values: CDR1 SEHNR, CDR2 FQNEAQ (reference sequence). V was trimmed by 5 bases and J by 2 bases, leaving 13 bases between them. The CDR3 DNA reads as TGTGCCAGCAGCCTCGGGGGTACCCCCTACGAGCAGTACTTC. It specifies CASSLGGTPYEQYF.

CDR3 DNA: TGTGCCTGGACTAAACCGTCTGGAAACACCATATATTTT. Its translation: CAWTKPSGNTIYF. The genes are TRBV30 and TRBJ1-3; D gene ambiguous. The CDR3 extends over 13 amino acids. Deletions cut 4 bases from V and 1 base from J, with 8 bases between. CDR1 is GTSNPN, CDR2 SVGIG, per germline (reference sequence).

This chain uses TRBV5-1 with TRBJ2-2, with D hard to call. The germline gives CDR1 SGHRS, CDR2 YFSETQ. The V end was cut by 8 bases, the J end by 4 bases, with 9 bases between. The CDR3 has 12 amino acids. In DNA, the CDR3 is TGCGCCAGACTTGGACGCACCGGGGAGCTGTTTTTT. This sequence encodes CARLGRTGELFF. Complete variable domain (other parts from reference TRBV5-1 and TRBJ2-2): KAGVTQTPRYLIKTRGQQVTLSCSPISGHRSVSWYQQTPGQGLQFLFEYFSETQRNKGNFPGRFSGRQFSNSRSEMNVSTLELGDSALYLCARLGRTGELFFGEGSRLTVL.

The chain is built from TRBV7-9 and TRBJ1-6, with D maybe TRBD1 (5 bases). The length of the CDR3 is 17 residues. Germline V gene data show CDR1 as SEHNR and CDR2 as FQNEAQ (reference sequence). V was clipped by 1 base and J by 8 bases, with 18 bases between them. The CDR3 sequence: CASSLVEGFVADSPLHF. CDR3 DNA sequence: TGTGCCAGCAGCTTAGTTGAGGGGTTCGTGGCCGATTCACCCCTCCACTTT.

V is TRBV28 and J is TRBJ2-5; D not resolved. The CDR3 totals 12 residues. Trimming removed 6 bases at V and 4 bases at J, with 9 bases between. Per the germline V gene, CDR1 is MDHEN and CDR2 is SYDVKM. CDR3 in DNA: TGTGCCAGCAGCCCGGGTACAGAGACCCAGTACTTC. Translated, it gives CASSPGTETQYF.

The rearrangement links TRBV9 to TRBJ1-6; D uncertain. CDR3 length equals 16 residues. The V end lost 0 bases, the J end lost 6 bases, and 13 bases lay between the germline ends. CDR1 SGDLS and CDR2 YYNGEE come from the germline V gene. The CDR3 bases are TGTGCCAGCAGCGTAGGTGCTGGTTTCGGTAATTCACCCCTCCACTTT. Its protein is CASSVGAGFGNSPLHF.

The sample holds a few counts of this clone. The rearrangement joins TRBV27 to TRBJ2-3, with 8 bases that match TRBD2. Unmatched junction bases numbered 7, after V lost 6 bases and J lost 5 bases. Germline V gene sequence: CDR1 MNHEY, CDR2 SMNVEV (reference sequence). The length of the CDR3 is 14 residues. The CDR3 is CASRTGGPGDTQYF. In nucleotides, the CDR3 is TGTGCCAGCAGGACGGGAGGGCCTGGAGATACGCAGTATTTT.

The chain carries TRBV27 and TRBJ1-5; 8 nucleotides match TRBD1. J lost 6 bases, V lost 8 bases, and 6 bases had no gene match. The CDR3 runs 13 residues. CDR1 is MNHEY, CDR2 SMNVEV, per germline (reference sequence). CDR3 DNA: TGTGCCAGCTTCAGGGGGCCGGGTCAGCCCCAGCATTTT. Translated: CASFRGPGQPQHF.

This clone was counted between two and nine times. The V and J genes are TRBV5-1 and TRBJ2-1; 14 nucleotides match TRBD2. The germline gives CDR1 SGHRS, CDR2 YFSETQ. The ends lost 4 bases at V and 12 bases at J; junction bases unmatched: 3. The CDR3 extends over 13 amino acids. The CDR3 spells CASSPGTSGGQFF. Written as DNA, the CDR3 is TGCGCCAGCAGCCCCGGGACTAGCGGGGGGCAGTTCTTC. Looking up the rest from reference TRBV5-1 and TRBJ2-1 gives the full variable domain: KAGVTQTPRYLIKTRGQQVTLSCSPISGHRSVSWYQQTPGQGLQFLFEYFSETQRNKGNFPGRFSGRQFSNSRSEMNVSTLELGDSALYLCASSPGTSGGQFFGPGTRLTVL.